These 30 T cell receptor beta chains originate from one sample sequenced in a study of OX40 agonist ivuxolimab in advanced cancers. Only in-frame clones appear in the TCRdb table, and some are missing; sequencing was by immunoSEQ multiplex PCR. The sample lists about 58,000 clones; around four fifths were seen once. Source: CD4+ or CD8+ T cells sorted from blood, taken in a trial of the OX40 agonist ivuxolimab. The receptor source for this set is an adult with an advanced solid tumor such as melanoma, head and neck, liver or kidney cancer.

This sequence joins TRBV9 and TRBJ2-1; D is perhaps TRBD2 (6 bases). Looked up from germline, CDR1 is SGDLS and CDR2 is YYNGEE. Trimming left V 0 bases short and J 7 bases short, with 11 bases between. The CDR3 runs 14 residues. The CDR3, as DNA: TGTGCCAGCAGCGTAGATTGGCGGGGTAATGAGCAGTTCTTC. This gives the protein CASSVDWRGNEQFF.

Turning to this clone: The junction and the germline gene differ at one end; a read error may be behind it. The J gene is TRBJ2-2, the V gene TRBV7-7, with D perhaps TRBD1 (5 bases). CDR3 length: 15 residues. Germline V gene data show CDR1 as SSHAT and CDR2 as FNYEAQ (reference sequence). CDR3 loop: CASSLGAVNTGELFF. The CDR3 DNA sequence: TGTGCTAGCAGCTTAGGGGCAGTGAACACCGGGGAGCTGTTTTTT.

The chain has TRBV6-1 and TRBJ2-3; 7 bases map to TRBD2. The J segment lost 6 bases and the V segment lost 7 bases, leaving 13 bases of the junction unmatched. This CDR3 contains 15 residues. CDR1 and CDR2 from the germline V gene are MNHNS and SASEGT. The CDR3 protein is CASTIGMGGSDTQYF. CDR3 nucleotide sequence: TGTGCCAGCACCATAGGAATGGGAGGGTCCGATACGCAGTATTTT.

This clone was observed a few times. The rearrangement joins TRBV7-8 to TRBJ2-1; 7 bases map to TRBD2. The CDR3 covers 19 residues. The V and J ends lost 2 bases and 0 bases, in that order; junction bases with no gene match: 13. Germline V gives CDR1 SGHVS, CDR2 FQNEAQ. This CDR3 reads CASSLTPASGVSSYNEQFF. The CDR3 DNA reads TGTGCCAGCAGCTTAACCCCAGCGAGCGGGGTAAGCTCCTACAATGAGCAGTTCTTC.

The chain couples TRBV30 to TRBJ1-6; TRBD1 is a possible D gene (5 bases). The CDR3 spans 12 residues. Germline CDR1 GTSNPN, CDR2 SVGIG (reference sequence). Trimming removed 3 bases at V and 8 bases at J, with 8 bases between. CDR3 bases: TGTGCCTGGAGAGTGACAGATTCACCCCTCCACTTT. This gives the protein CAWRVTDSPLHF.

The gene calls are TRBV18 and TRBJ1-4, with 9 bases identical to TRBD1. The V and J ends lost 6 bases and 7 bases, in that order; junction bases with no gene match: 9. This CDR3 has 15 residues. Germline values: CDR1 KGHSH, CDR2 LQKENI. CDR3 bases: TGTGCCAGCTCGGGGGAGACAGGGGGTGCTGAAAAACTGTTTTTT. This gives the protein CASSGETGGAEKLFF.

The chain joins TRBV5-5 to TRBJ2-2, with D tentatively TRBD1 (5 bases). The CDR3 contains 15 residues. The V end was cut by 1 base, the J end by 1 base, with 8 bases between. Germline V gene lookup returns CDR1 SGHKS and CDR2 YYEKEE (reference sequence). The DNA of the CDR3 is TGTGCCAGCAGCTTGCAAGGGGAGAACACCGGGGAGCTGTTTTTT. It yields the protein CASSLQGENTGELFF. Based on the CDR3 plus reference TRBV5-5 and TRBJ2-2, the full variable domain is DAGVTQSPTHLIKTRGQQVTLRCSPISGHKSVSWYQQVLGQGPQFIFQYYEKEERGRGNFPDRFSARQFPNYSSELNVNALLLGDSALYLCASSLQGENTGELFFGEGSRLTVL.

This chain uses TRBV2 with TRBJ2-5; no clear D. The CDR3 contains 11 residues. V gave up 6 bases and J gave up 2 bases, with 4 bases separating them. The germline V gene encodes CDR1 SNHLY and CDR2 FYNNEI. As DNA, the CDR3 is TGTGCCAGCAGCCCTCAAGAGACCCAGTACTTC. Translating gives CASSPQETQYF.

The chain couples TRBV9 to TRBJ2-1; TRBD2 agrees at 8 bases. J gave up 4 bases and V 4 bases, and 25 bases lay outside the gene matches. CDR3 length equals 21 residues. Germline V gene data show CDR1 as SGDLS and CDR2 as YYNGEE. In DNA form, the CDR3 reads TGTGCCAGCAGCACAATCAATAGGTGGGGACTAGTATTTTGCGGATACAATGAGCAGTTCTTC. Protein sequence: CASSTINRWGLVFCGYNEQFF.

The rearrangement joins TRBV7-3 to TRBJ1-6; 9 bases line up with TRBD1. Germline V lookup: CDR1 SGHTA, CDR2 FQGTGA. V shed 5 bases, J shed 9 bases, and the junction held 8 bases outside the gene matches. The CDR3 runs to 15 residues. DNA of the CDR3: TGTGCCAGCAGCCCTGGGGACAGGGACGCTTCACCCCTCCACTTT. Its translation is CASSPGDRDASPLHF. The whole variable domain, remainder taken from reference TRBV7-3 and TRBJ1-6, is GAGVSQTPSNKVTEKGKYVELRCDPISGHTALYWYRQSLGQGPEFLIYFQGTGAADDSGLPNDRFFAVRPEGSVSTLKIQRTERGDSAVYLCASSPGDRDASPLHFGNGTRLTVT.

The J gene is TRBJ1-2, the V gene TRBV5-4; a possible D gene is TRBD1 (5 bases). Per the germline V gene, CDR1 is SGHNT and CDR2 is YYREEE (reference sequence). The V and J ends lost 1 base and 4 bases respectively, with 14 bases between them. This CDR3 region has 15 residues. The CDR3 spells CASSLQSGGTYGYTF. In nucleotides, the CDR3 is TGTGCCAGCAGCTTGCAGTCCGGTGGGACCTATGGCTACACCTTC.

The chain employs TRBV27 and TRBJ2-2; D possibly matches TRBD1 or TRBD2 (5 bases each). Trimming took 2 bases from V and 0 from J, leaving 10 bases between them. The CDR3 covers 16 residues. Germline assignment: CDR1 MNHEY and CDR2 SMNVEV (reference sequence). This CDR3 reads CASSLEGPTNTGELFF. CDR3 DNA sequence: TGTGCCAGCAGTTTAGAGGGACCGACGAACACCGGGGAGCTGTTTTTT.

The chain has TRBV19 and TRBJ2-1; possible D gene TRBD2, 5 bases. The CDR3 sequence is 15 residues long. V was pared by 3 bases and J by 7 bases, with 16 bases between. The germline V gene has CDR1 LNHDA and CDR2 SQIVND (reference sequence). DNA for the CDR3: TGTGCCAGTAGTATGCACGGGGAAATCCCAAATGAGCAGTTCTTC. This sequence encodes CASSMHGEIPNEQFF.

This sequence joins TRBV7-9 and TRBJ1-1; the D is unclear. The germline CDR1 and CDR2 sequences are SEHNR and FQNEAQ (reference sequence). The CDR3 sequence is 12 residues long. V was pared by 2 bases and J by 8 bases, with 9 bases between. The CDR3 DNA follows: TGTGCCAGCAGCTTACTGACGGGAGAAGCTTTCTTT. This gives the protein CASSLLTGEAFF.

The CDR3 DNA follows: TGTGCCAGCATCTTACACGGGGGGCGTATATCACCCCTCCACTTT. It specifies CASILHGGRISPLHF. J is TRBJ1-6 and V is TRBV5-6, with D maybe TRBD1 (6 bases). This CDR3 is built from 15 residues. Germline V lookup: CDR1 SGHDT, CDR2 YYEEEE. V was shortened by 6 bases and J by 10 bases, with 20 bases between the two germline ends. Filled out from reference TRBV5-6 and TRBJ1-6, the complete variable domain reads DAGVTQSPTHLIKTRGQQVTLRCSPKSGHDTVSWYQQALGQGPQFIFQYYEEEERQRGNFPDRFSGHQFPNYSSELNVNALLLGDSALYLCASILHGGRISPLHFGNGTRLTVT.

The V and J genes are TRBV6-1 and TRBJ2-7; 8 bases line up with TRBD1. Germline CDR1 MNHNS, CDR2 SASEGT. Trimming cost V 7 bases and J 4 bases; bases outside gene matches: 6. The CDR3 contains 13 residues. The CDR3 bases are TGTGCCAGCACCCGGACAGGGACTTACGAGCAGTACTTC. Encoded protein: CASTRTGTYEQYF.

Concerning this clone: In the same sample, other DNA sequences code for this CDR3. J is TRBJ2-5 and V is TRBV19; 8 bases agree with TRBD1. The germline CDR1 and CDR2 sequences are LNHDA and SQIVND (reference sequence). V was pared by 11 bases and J by 5 bases, with 10 bases of the junction left unmatched. The CDR3 length is 13 residues. CDR3 protein: CASGAQGGETQYF. The CDR3 DNA reads TGTGCCTCGGGGGCACAGGGGGGCGAGACCCAGTACTTC.

This clone was recorded a few times. The chain recombines TRBV28 with TRBJ2-5; 8 bases are shared with TRBD2. Germline assignment: CDR1 MDHEN and CDR2 SYDVKM. The junction had 10 bases not matched to a gene; V was cut back by 8 bases and J by 5 bases. The CDR3 runs 14 residues. The CDR3 DNA reads TGTGCCAGCTGGATCGGGGGGGCCGGGGAGACCCAGTACTTC. Translated: CASWIGGAGETQYF.

This chain uses TRBV27 with TRBJ2-1; D possibly corresponds to TRBD1 (6 bases). The CDR3 consists of 15 residues. CDR1 is MNHEY, CDR2 SMNVEV, per germline (reference sequence). V was shortened by 7 bases and J by 9 bases, with 22 bases between the two germline ends. CDR3 nucleotide sequence: TGTGCCAGCAAGAACGGGGACAAGGCCTATGGTGAGCAGTTCTTC. Protein: CASKNGDKAYGEQFF.

J is TRBJ2-2 and V is TRBV6-1; D is perhaps TRBD2 (6 bases). The CDR3 sequence is 18 residues long. Trimming took off 4 bases at V and 2 bases at J, with 20 bases between the two ends. The germline V gene has CDR1 MNHNS and CDR2 SASEGT. Here the CDR3 reads CASSGRPGDGFNTGELFF. The CDR3 DNA reads TGTGCCAGCAGTGGGCGGCCGGGGGACGGATTTAACACCGGGGAGCTGTTTTTT.

The chain is built from TRBV19 and TRBJ1-5; a weak D match, TRBD1 (5 bases). The CDR3 loop spans 14 amino acids. Trimming took 5 bases from V and 7 from J, leaving 15 bases between them. The germline gives CDR1 LNHDA, CDR2 SQIVND (reference sequence). CDR3 bases: TGTGCCAGTAGTCGCGGGACTAGGAACCAGCCCCAGCATTTT. Translated: CASSRGTRNQPQHF.

This chain joins TRBV28 and TRBJ1-3; D is possibly TRBD1 (6 bases). This CDR3 contains 16 residues. Germline values: CDR1 MDHEN, CDR2 SYDVKM. Trimming shortened V by 5 bases and J by 0 bases, and 14 bases separated the two germline ends. The CDR3 DNA reads TGTGCCAGCAGTCTGAGTGGGGACATCTCTGGAAACACCATATATTTT. Translating gives CASSLSGDISGNTIYF.

The CDR3, as DNA: TGCAGTGCTGGGGGGGCGAGCGGCTACACCTTC. Protein: CSAGGASGYTF. V is TRBV20-1 and J is TRBJ1-2; D might be TRBD1 (6 bases). This CDR3 has 11 amino acids. V was trimmed by 5 bases and J by 8 bases, leaving 12 bases between them. Looked up from germline, CDR1 is DFQATT and CDR2 is SNEGSKA (reference sequence).

The V gene is TRBV5-1, the J gene TRBJ1-2; TRBD1 agrees at 11 bases. Trimming took 4 bases from V and 8 from J; bases not matched to a gene: 10. The CDR3 loop spans 15 amino acids. Germline-derived CDR1 and CDR2 are SGHRS and YFSETQ. The CDR3, as DNA: TGCGCCAGCAGCACACGGACAGGGGGCGAAGGAGGCTACACCTTC. Translating it yields CASSTRTGGEGGYTF. Combining the CDR3 with reference TRBV5-1 and TRBJ1-2 gives the whole variable domain KAGVTQTPRYLIKTRGQQVTLSCSPISGHRSVSWYQQTPGQGLQFLFEYFSETQRNKGNFPGRFSGRQFSNSRSEMNVSTLELGDSALYLCASSTRTGGEGGYTFGSGTRLTVV.

DNA of the CDR3: TGTGCCAGCAGTACAGCCCACTATGGCTACACCTTC. Its protein is CASSTAHYGYTF. V and J are TRBV28 and TRBJ1-2; D is unclear. This CDR3 has 12 amino acids. The V end lost 5 bases, the J end lost 3 bases, and 7 bases lay between the germline ends. Per the germline V gene, CDR1 is MDHEN and CDR2 is SYDVKM.

The gene calls are TRBV4-3 and TRBJ2-7; TRBD2 is a possible D gene (6 bases). Germline lookup yields CDR1 LGHNA and CDR2 YSLEER. The CDR3 sequence is 15 residues long. Trimming removed 0 bases from V and 4 bases from J, with 13 bases in between. CDR3 DNA: TGCGCCAGCAGCCAAGAATCCAGCGGGCTATACGAGCAGTACTTC. Encoded protein: CASSQESSGLYEQYF.

This clone turned up a few times. The rearrangement links TRBV9 to TRBJ1-1; 7 bases map to TRBD1. Unmatched junction bases numbered 7, after V lost 4 bases and J lost 1 base. Per germline, CDR1 SGDLS and CDR2 YYNGEE. The CDR3 is made up of 15 amino acids. The CDR3 DNA reads TGTGCCAGCAGCCCTTGGGACAGACAGAACACTGAAGCTTTCTTT. Translation: CASSPWDRQNTEAFF.

This clone occurred a few times. This chain connects TRBV19 to TRBJ2-6, with D hard to call. Trimming shortened V by 5 bases and J by 0 bases, and 5 bases separated the two germline ends. The CDR3 spans 14 residues. Germline-derived CDR1 and CDR2 are LNHDA and SQIVND (reference sequence). CDR3 in DNA: TGTGCCAGTAGTGGCAACTCTGGGGCCAACGTCCTGACTTTC. This translates into CASSGNSGANVLTF.

The V and J genes are TRBV7-9 and TRBJ1-4; 10 bases map to TRBD1. The CDR3 is 16 residues long. V shed 11 bases and J 7 bases; nucleotides not matched to a gene: 16. Germline V gene sequence: CDR1 SEHNR, CDR2 FQNEAQ (reference sequence). CDR3 sequence: CACRDRGTVITEKLFF. In nucleotides, the CDR3 is TGTGCCTGCCGGGACAGGGGAACAGTTATAACTGAAAAACTGTTTTTT.

The chain couples TRBV4-2 to TRBJ2-7, with TRBD2 identical over 8 bases. Unmatched junction bases numbered 17, after V lost 4 bases and J lost 0 bases. Germline CDR1 reads LGHNA; CDR2 reads YNFKEQ. CDR3 length: 19 residues. CDR3 protein: CASSREAGGYSATSYEQYF. Written as DNA, the CDR3 is TGTGCCAGCAGCCGGGAGGCGGGGGGCTATTCAGCCACCTCCTACGAGCAGTACTTC.